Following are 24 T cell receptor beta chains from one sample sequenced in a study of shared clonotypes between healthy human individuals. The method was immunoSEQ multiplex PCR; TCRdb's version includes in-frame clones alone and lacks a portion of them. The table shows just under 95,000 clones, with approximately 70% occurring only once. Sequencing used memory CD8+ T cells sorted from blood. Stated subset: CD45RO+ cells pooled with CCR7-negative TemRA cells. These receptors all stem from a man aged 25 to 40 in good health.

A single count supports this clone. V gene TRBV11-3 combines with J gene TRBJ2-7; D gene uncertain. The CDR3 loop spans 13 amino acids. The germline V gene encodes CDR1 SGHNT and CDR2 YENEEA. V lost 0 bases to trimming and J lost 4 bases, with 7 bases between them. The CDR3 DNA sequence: TGTGCCAGCAGCTTAGATAGTGGTTACGAGCAGTACTTC. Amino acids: CASSLDSGYEQYF.

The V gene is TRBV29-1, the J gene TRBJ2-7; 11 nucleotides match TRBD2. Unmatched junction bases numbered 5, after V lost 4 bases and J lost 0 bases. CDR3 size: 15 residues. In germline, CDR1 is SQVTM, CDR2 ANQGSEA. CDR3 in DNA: TGCAGCGTTGTCTATAGCGGGAGGGCCTCCTACGAGCAGTACTTC. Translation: CSVVYSGRASYEQYF.

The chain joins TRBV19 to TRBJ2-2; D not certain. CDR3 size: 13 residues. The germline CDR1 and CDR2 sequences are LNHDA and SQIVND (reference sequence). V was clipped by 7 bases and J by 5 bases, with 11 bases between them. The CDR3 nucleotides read TGTGCCAGTAATAATGGAGAGACCGGGGAGCTGTTTTTT. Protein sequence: CASNNGETGELFF.

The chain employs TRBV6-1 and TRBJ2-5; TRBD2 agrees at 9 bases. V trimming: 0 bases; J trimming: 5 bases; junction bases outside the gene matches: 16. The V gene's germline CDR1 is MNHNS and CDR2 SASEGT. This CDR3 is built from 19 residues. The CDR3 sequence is CASSEASGRQPLVRETQYF. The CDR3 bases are TGTGCCAGCAGTGAAGCTAGCGGGAGACAACCGCTAGTCAGGGAGACCCAGTACTTC.

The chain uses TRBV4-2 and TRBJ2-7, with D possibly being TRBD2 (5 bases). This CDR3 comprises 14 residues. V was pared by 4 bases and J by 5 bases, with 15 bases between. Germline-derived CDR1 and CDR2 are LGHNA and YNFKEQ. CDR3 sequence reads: CASSPQGLAHEQYF. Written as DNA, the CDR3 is TGTGCCAGCAGCCCGCAAGGGCTAGCCCACGAGCAGTACTTC.

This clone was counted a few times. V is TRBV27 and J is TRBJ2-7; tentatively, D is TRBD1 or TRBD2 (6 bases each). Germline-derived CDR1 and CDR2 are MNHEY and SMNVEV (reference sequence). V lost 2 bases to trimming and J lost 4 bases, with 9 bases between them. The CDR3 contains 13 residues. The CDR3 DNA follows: TGTGCCAGCAGTTTACTAGGGGGGTACGAGCAGTACTTC. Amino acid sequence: CASSLLGGYEQYF.

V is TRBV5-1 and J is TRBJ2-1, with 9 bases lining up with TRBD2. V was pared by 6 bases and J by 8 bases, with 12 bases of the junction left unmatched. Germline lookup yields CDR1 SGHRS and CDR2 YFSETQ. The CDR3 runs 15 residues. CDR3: CASISGTSLSDEQFF. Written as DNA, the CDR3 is TGCGCCAGCATCTCCGGGACTAGCTTGAGCGATGAGCAGTTCTTC.

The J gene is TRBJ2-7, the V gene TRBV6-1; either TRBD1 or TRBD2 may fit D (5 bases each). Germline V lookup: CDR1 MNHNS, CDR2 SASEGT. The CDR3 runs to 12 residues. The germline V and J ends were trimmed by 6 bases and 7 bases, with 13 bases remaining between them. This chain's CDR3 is CASRGDLGEQYF. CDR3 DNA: TGTGCCAGCAGGGGGGACCTGGGGGAGCAGTACTTC.

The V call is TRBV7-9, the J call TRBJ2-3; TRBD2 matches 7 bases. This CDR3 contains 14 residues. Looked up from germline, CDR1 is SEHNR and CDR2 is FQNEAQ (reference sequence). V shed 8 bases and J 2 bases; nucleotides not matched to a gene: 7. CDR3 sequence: CASVGLQNTDTQYF. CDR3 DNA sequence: TGTGCCAGCGTGGGACTACAGAACACAGATACGCAGTATTTT.

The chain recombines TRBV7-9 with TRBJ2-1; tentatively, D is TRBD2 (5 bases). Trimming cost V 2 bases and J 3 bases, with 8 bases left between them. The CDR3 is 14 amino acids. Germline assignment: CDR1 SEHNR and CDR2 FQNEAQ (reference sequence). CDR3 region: CASSLTRNYNEQFF. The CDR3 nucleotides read TGTGCCAGCAGCTTAACTAGAAACTACAATGAGCAGTTCTTC.

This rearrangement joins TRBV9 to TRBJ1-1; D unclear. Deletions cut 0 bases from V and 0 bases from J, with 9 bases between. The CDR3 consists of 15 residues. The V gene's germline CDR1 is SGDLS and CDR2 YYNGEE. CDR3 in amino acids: CASSVGMPLNTEAFF. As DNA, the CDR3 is TGTGCCAGCAGCGTAGGGATGCCATTGAACACTGAAGCTTTCTTT.

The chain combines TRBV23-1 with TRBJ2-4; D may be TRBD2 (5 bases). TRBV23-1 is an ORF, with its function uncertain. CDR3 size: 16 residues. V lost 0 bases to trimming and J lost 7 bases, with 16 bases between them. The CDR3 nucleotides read TGCGCCAGCAGTCAATCTCGGGTGGCGTGGGAGAACATTCAGTACTTC. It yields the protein CASSQSRVAWENIQYF.

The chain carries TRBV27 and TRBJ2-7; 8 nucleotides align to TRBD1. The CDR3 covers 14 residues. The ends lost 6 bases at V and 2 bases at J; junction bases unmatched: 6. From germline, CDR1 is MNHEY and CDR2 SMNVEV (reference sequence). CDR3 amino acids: CASRPTGDPYEQYF. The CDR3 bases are TGTGCCAGCAGGCCGACAGGGGATCCCTACGAGCAGTACTTC.

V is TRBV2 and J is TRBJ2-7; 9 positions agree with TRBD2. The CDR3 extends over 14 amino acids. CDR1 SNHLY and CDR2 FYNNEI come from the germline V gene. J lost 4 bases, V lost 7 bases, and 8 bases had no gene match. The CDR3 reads CASTALAGQYEQYF. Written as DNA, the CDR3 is TGTGCCAGCACAGCACTAGCGGGCCAGTACGAGCAGTACTTC.

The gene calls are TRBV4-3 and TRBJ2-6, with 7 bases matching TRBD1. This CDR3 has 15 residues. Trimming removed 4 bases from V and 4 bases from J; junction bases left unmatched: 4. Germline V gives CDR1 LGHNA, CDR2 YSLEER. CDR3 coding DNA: TGCGCCAGCAGCCCCGGGACAGCCGGGGCCAACGTCCTGACTTTC. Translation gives CASSPGTAGANVLTF.

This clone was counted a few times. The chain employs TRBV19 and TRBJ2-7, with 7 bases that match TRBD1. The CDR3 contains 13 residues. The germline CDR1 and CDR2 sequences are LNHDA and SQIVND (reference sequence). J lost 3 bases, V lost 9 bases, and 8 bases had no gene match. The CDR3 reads CASQPGQSYEQYF. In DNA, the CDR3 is TGTGCCAGCCAGCCGGGACAGAGCTACGAGCAGTACTTC. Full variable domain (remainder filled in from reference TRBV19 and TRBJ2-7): DGGITQSPKYLFRKEGQNVTLSCEQNLNHDAMYWYRQDPGQGLRLIYYSQIVNDFQKGDIAEGYSVSREKKESFPLTVTSAQKNPTAFYLCASQPGQSYEQYFGPGTRLTVT.

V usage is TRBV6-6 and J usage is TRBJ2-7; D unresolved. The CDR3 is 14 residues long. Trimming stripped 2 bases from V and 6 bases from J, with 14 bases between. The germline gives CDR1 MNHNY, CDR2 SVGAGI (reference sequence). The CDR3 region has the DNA TGTGCCAGCAGTTACCGAGGATCCGAAACCGAGCAGTACTTC. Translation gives CASSYRGSETEQYF.

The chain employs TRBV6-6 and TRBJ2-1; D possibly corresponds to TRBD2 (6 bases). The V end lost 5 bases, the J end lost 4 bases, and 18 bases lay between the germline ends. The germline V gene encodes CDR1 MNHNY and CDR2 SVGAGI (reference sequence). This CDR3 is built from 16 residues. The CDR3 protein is CASSMLSSGLYNEQFF. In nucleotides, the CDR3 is TGTGCCAGCAGTATGCTTTCGAGCGGGTTGTACAATGAGCAGTTCTTC.

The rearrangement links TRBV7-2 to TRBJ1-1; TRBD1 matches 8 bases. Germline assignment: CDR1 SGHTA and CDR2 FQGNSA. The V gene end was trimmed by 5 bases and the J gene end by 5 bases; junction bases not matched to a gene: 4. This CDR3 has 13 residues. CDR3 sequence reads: CASSRNRGTEAFF. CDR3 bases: TGTGCCAGCAGCCGAAACAGGGGGACTGAAGCTTTCTTT.

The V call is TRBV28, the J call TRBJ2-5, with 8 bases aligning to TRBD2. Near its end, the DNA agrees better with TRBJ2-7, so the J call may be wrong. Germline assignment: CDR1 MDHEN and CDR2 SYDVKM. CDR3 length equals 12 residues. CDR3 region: CAASGSMYEQYF. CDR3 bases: TGTGCCGCAAGCGGGAGCATGTACGAGCAGTACTTC.

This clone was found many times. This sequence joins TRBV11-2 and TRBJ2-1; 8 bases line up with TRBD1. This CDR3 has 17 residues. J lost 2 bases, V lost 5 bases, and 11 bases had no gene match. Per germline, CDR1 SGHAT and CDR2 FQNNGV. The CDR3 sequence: CASSPYPTGGTYNEQFF. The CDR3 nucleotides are TGTGCCAGCAGCCCTTACCCAACAGGGGGGACCTACAATGAGCAGTTCTTC. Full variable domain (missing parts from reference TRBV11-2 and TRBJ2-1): EAGVAQSPRYKIIEKRQSVAFWCNPISGHATLYWYQQILGQGPKLLIQFQNNGVVDDSQLPKDRFSAERLKGVDSTLKIQPAKLEDSAVYLCASSPYPTGGTYNEQFFGPGTRLTVL.

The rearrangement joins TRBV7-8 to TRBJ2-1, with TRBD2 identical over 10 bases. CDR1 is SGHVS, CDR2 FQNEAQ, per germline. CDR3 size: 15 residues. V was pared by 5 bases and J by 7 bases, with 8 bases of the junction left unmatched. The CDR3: CASSHPRLAGNEQFF. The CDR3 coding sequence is TGTGCCAGCAGCCACCCCCGACTAGCGGGTAATGAGCAGTTCTTC.

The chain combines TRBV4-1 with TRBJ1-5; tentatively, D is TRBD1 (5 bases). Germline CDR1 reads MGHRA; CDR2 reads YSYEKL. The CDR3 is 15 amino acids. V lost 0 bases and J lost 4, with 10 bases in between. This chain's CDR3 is CASSQDMGTNQPQHF. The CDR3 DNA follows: TGCGCCAGCAGCCAAGATATGGGGACTAATCAGCCCCAGCATTTT.

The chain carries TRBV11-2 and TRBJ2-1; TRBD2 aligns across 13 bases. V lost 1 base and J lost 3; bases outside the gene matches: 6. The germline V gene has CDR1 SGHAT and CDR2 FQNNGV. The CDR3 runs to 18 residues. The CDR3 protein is CASSLGLAGGFDYNEQFF. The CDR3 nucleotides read TGTGCCAGCAGCTTAGGACTAGCGGGAGGCTTCGACTACAATGAGCAGTTCTTC.